This entry features one T cell receptor beta chain sequence. This sample is part of a study of control samples from healthy donors and cancer patients. CDR1 and CDR2 from the germline V gene are DFQATT and SNEGSKA (reference sequence). V shed 3 bases and J shed 9 bases, with 18 bases lying between them. The CDR3 covers 14 residues. Measured with immunoSEQ multiplex PCR; TCRdb has only the in-frame clones, and not every one. The top ten clones hold over 15% of a sample with around 95,000 clones, about 90% of them seen once. V usage is TRBV20-1 and J usage is TRBJ2-1, with D possibly TRBD2 on 5 matching bases. This TCR derives from a woman between 50 and 59 years old in good health. The sequenced material came from blood. The CDR3 loop is CSASQFGGLVEQFF. The CDR3 DNA is TGCAGTGCTAGTCAATTCGGAGGCCTGGTTGAGCAGTTCTTC.